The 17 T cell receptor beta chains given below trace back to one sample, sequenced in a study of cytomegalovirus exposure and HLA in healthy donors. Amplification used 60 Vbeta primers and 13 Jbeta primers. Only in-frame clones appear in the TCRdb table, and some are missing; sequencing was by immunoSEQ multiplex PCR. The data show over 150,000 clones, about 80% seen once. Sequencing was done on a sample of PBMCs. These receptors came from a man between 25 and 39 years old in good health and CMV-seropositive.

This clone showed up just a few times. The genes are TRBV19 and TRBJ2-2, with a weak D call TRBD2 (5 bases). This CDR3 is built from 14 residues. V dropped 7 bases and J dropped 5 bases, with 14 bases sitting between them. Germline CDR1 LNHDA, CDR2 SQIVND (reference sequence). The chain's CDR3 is CASKSSDFTGELFF. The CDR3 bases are TGTGCCAGTAAGAGTAGCGACTTTACCGGGGAGCTGTTTTTT.

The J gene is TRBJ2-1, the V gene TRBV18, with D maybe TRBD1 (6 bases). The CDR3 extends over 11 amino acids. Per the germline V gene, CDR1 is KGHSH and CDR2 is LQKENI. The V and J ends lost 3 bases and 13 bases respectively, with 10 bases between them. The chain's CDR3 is CASSPGTQQFF. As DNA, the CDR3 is TGTGCCAGCTCACCCGGGACACAACAGTTCTTC. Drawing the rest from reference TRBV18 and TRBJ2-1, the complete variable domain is NAGVMQNPRHLVRRRGQEARLRCSPMKGHSHVYWYRQLPEEGLKFMVYLQKENIIDESGMPKERFSAEFPKEGPSILRIQQVVRGDSAAYFCASSPGTQQFFGPGTRLTVL.

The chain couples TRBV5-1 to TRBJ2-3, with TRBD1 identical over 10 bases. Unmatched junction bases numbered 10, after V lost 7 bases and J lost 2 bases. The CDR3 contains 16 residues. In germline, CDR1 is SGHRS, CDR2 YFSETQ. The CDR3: CASWTGGSPDTDTQYF. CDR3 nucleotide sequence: TGCGCCAGCTGGACAGGGGGTAGTCCCGACACAGATACGCAGTATTTT.

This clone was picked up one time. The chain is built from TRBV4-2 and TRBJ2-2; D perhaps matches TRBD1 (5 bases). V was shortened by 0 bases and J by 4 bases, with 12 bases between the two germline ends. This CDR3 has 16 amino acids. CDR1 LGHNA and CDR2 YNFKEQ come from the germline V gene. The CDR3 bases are TGTGCCAGCAGCCAAGAAGGGGTCCCGAGCACCGGGGAGCTGTTTTTT. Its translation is CASSQEGVPSTGELFF.

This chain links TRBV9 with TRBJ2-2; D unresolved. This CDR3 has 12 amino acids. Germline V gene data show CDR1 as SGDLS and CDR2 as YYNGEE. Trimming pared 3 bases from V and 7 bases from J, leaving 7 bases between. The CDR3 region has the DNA TGTGCCAGCAGCGCGTACGGCGGGGAGCTGTTTTTT. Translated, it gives CASSAYGGELFF.

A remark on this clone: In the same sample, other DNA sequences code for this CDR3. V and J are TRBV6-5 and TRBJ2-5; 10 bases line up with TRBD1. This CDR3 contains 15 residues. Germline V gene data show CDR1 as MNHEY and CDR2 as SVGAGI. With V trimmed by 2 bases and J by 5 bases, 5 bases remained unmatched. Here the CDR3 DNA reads TGTGCCAGCAGTTACCGGGACAGGGGTGAGGAGACCCAGTACTTC. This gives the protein CASSYRDRGEETQYF.

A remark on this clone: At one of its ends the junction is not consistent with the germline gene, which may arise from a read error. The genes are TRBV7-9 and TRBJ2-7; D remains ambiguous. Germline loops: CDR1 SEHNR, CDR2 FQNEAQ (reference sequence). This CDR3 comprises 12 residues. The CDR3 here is CSSSFPSSEQYF. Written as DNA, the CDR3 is TGTTCCAGCAGCTTCCCCTCCAGCGAGCAGTACTTC. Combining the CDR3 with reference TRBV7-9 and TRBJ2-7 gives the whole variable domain DTGVSQNPRHKITKRGQNVTFRCDPISEHNRLYWYRQTLGQGPEFLTYFQNEAQLEKSRLLSDRFSAERPKGSFSTLEIQRTEQGDSAMYLCSSSFPSSEQYFGPGTRLTVT.

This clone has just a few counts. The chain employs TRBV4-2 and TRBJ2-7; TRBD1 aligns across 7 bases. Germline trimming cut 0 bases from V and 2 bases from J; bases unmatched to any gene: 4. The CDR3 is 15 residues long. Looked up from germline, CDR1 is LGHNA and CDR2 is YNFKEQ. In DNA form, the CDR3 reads TGTGCCAGCAGCCAAGAGACCACAGGGGCCTACGAGCAGTACTTC. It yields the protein CASSQETTGAYEQYF.

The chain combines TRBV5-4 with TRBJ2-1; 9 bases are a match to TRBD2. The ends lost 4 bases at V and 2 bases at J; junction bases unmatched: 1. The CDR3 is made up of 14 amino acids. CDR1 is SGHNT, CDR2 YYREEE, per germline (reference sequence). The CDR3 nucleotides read TGTGCCAGCAGCGGCGGGAGGGCCTACAATGAGCAGTTCTTC. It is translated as CASSGGRAYNEQFF.

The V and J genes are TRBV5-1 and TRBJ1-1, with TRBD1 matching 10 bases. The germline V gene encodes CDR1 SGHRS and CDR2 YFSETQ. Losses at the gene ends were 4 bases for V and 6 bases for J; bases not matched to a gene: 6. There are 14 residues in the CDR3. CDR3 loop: CASSRGTGVAEAFF. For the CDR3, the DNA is TGCGCCAGCAGCCGGGGGACAGGGGTCGCTGAAGCTTTCTTT.

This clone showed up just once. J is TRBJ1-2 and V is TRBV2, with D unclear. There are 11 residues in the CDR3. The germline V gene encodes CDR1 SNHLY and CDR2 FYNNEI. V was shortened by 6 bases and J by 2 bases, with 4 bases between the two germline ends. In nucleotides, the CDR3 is TGTGCCAGCAGAGCGAACTATGGCTACACCTTC. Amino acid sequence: CASRANYGYTF.

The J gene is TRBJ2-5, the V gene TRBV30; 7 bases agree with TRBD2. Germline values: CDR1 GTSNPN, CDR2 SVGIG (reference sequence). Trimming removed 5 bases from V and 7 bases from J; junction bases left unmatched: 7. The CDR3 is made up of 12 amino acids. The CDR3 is CAWGTSARTQYF. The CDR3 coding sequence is TGTGCCTGGGGAACTAGCGCTCGGACCCAGTACTTC.

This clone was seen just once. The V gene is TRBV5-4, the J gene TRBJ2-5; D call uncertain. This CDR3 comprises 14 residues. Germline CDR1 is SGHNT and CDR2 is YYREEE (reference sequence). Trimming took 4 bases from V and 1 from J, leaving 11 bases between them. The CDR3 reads CASSRSESQETQYF. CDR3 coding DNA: TGTGCCAGCAGCCGGTCCGAGTCCCAAGAGACCCAGTACTTC. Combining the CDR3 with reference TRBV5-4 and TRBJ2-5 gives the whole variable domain ETGVTQSPTHLIKTRGQQVTLRCSSQSGHNTVSWYQQALGQGPQFIFQYYREEENGRGNFPPRFSGLQFPNYSSELNVNALELDDSALYLCASSRSESQETQYFGPGTRLLVL.

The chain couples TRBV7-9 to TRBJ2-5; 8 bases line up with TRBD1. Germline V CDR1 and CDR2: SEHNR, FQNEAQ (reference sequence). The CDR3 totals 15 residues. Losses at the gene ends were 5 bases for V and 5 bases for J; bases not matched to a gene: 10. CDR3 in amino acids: CASSPWGRGPETQYF. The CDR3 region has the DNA TGTGCCAGCAGCCCGTGGGGCAGGGGGCCGGAGACCCAGTACTTC.

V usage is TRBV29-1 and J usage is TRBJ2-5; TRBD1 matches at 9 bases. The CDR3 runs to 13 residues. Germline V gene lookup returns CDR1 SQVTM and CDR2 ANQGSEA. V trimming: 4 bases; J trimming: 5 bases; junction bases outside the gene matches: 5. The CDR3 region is CSVAGQGGETQYF. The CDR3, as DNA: TGCAGCGTTGCGGGACAGGGCGGCGAGACCCAGTACTTC.

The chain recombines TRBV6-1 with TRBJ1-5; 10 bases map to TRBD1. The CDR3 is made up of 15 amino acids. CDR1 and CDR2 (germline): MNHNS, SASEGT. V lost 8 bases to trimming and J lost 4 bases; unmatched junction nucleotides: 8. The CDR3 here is CASYPADRGNQPQHF. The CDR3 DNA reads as TGTGCCAGCTACCCGGCGGACAGGGGGAATCAGCCCCAGCATTTT.

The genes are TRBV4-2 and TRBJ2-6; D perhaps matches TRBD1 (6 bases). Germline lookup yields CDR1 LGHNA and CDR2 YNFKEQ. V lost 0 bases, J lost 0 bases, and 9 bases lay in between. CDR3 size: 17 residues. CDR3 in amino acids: CASSQDLRGSGANVLTF. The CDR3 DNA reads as TGTGCCAGCAGCCAAGATCTCAGGGGCTCTGGGGCCAACGTCCTGACTTTC.